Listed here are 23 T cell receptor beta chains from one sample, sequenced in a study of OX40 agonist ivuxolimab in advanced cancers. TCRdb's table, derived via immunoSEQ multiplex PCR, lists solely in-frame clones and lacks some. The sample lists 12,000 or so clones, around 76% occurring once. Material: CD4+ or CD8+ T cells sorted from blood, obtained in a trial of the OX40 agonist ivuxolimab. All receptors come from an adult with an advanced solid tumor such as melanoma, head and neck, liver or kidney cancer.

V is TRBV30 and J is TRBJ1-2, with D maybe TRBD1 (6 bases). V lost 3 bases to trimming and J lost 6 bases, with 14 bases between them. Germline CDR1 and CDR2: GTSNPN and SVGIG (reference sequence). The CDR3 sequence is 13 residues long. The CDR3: CAWRMIGGNGYTF. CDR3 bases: TGTGCCTGGAGGATGATAGGGGGGAATGGCTACACCTTC. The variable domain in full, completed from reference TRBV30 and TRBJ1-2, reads SQTIHQWPATLVQPVGSPLSLECTVEGTSNPNLYWYRQAAGRGLQLLFYSVGIGQISSEVPQNLSASRPQDRQFILSSKKLLLSDSGFYLCAWRMIGGNGYTFGSGTRLTVV.

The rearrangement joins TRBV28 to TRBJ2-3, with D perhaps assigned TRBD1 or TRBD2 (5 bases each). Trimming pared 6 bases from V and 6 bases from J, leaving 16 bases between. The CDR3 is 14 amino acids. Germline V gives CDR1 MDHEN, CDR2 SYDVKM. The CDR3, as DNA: TGTGCCAGCAGAAGGGACCAGCCTCTGGATACGCAGTATTTT. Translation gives CASRRDQPLDTQYF.

This chain's CDR3 is CASSLSGGTRNEQFF. The CDR3 DNA is TGTGCCAGCAGCCTTTCCGGGGGTACGAGGAATGAGCAGTTCTTC. The rearrangement links TRBV7-9 to TRBJ2-1; tentative D call: TRBD2 (6 bases). Germline loops: CDR1 SEHNR, CDR2 FQNEAQ (reference sequence). Trimming took off 5 bases at V and 7 bases at J, with 18 bases between the two ends. This CDR3 has 15 amino acids.

In DNA, the CDR3 is TGTGCCAGCAGCCAGGGGAACACTGAAGCTTTCTTT. It codes for CASSQGNTEAFF. The rearrangement links TRBV6-6 to TRBJ1-1, with D perhaps TRBD1 (5 bases). This CDR3 has 12 residues. CDR1 MNHNY and CDR2 SVGAGI come from the germline V gene (reference sequence). The germline V and J ends were trimmed by 6 bases and 1 base, with 6 bases remaining between them.

The CDR3 sequence is CASSQAPSGSLNEQFF. CDR3 sequence (DNA): TGTGCCAGCAGCCAAGCTCCTAGCGGGAGCCTAAATGAGCAGTTCTTC. The V call is TRBV4-2, the J call TRBJ2-1; TRBD2 matches 10 bases. Germline values: CDR1 LGHNA, CDR2 YNFKEQ. The junction had 7 bases not matched to a gene; V was cut back by 1 base and J by 7 bases. The CDR3 consists of 16 residues.

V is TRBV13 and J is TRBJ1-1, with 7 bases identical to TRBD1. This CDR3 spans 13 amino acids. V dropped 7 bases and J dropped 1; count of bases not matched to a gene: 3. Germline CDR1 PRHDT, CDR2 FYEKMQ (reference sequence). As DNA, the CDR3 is TGTGCCAGCAATTGGGACAGGAACACTGAAGCTTTCTTT. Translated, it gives CASNWDRNTEAFF.

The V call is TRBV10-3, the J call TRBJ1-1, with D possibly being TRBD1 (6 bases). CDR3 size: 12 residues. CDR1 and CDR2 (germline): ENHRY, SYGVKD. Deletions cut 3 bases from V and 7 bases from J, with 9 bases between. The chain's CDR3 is CAISEGGFEAFF. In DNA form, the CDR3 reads TGTGCCATCAGTGAAGGGGGTTTTGAAGCTTTCTTT.

The CDR3 loop reads CASSRPGLAGYNEQFF. CDR3 DNA sequence: TGTGCCAGCAGTCGGCCGGGACTAGCGGGTTACAATGAGCAGTTCTTC. The chain couples TRBV27 to TRBJ2-1, with 12 bases identical to TRBD2. Germline trimming cut 5 bases from V and 4 bases from J; bases unmatched to any gene: 6. Looked up from germline, CDR1 is MNHEY and CDR2 is SMNVEV (reference sequence). CDR3 size: 16 residues.

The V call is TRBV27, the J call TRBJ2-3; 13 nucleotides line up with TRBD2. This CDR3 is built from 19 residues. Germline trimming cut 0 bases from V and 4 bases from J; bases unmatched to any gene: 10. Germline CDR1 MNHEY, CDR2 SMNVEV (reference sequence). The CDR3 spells CASSLSPPRLAGGPDTQYF. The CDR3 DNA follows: TGTGCCAGCAGTTTATCTCCGCCGCGACTAGCGGGAGGCCCAGATACGCAGTATTTT.

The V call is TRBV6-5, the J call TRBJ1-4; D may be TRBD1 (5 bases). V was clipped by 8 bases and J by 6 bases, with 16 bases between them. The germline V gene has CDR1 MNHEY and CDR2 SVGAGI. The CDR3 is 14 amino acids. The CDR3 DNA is TGTGCCAGCGGCCCAACCCAGACAGATGAAAAACTGTTTTTT. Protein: CASGPTQTDEKLFF.

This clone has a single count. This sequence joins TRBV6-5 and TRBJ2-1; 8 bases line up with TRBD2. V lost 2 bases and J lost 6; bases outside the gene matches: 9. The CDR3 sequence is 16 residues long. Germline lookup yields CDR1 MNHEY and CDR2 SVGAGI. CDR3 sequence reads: CASSYPNPGGGNEQFF. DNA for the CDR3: TGTGCCAGCAGTTACCCAAACCCGGGGGGGGGCAATGAGCAGTTCTTC.

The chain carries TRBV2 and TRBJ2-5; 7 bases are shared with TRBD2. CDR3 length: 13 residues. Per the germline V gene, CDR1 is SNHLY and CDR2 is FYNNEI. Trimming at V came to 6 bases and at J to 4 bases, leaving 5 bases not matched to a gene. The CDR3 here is CASRALALETQYF. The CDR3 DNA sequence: TGTGCCAGCAGAGCACTAGCGCTAGAGACCCAGTACTTC.

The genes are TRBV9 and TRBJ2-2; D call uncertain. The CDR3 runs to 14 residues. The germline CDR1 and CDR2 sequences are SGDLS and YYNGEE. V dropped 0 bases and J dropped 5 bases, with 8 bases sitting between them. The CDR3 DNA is TGTGCCAGCAGCGTAGAAACAGAGACCGGGGAGCTGTTTTTT. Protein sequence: CASSVETETGELFF.

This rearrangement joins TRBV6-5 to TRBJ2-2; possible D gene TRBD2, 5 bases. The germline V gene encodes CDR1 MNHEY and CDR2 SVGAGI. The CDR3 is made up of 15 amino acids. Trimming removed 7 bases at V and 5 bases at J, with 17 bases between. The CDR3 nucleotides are TGTGCCAGCAAATCAGCCACTTGGAGGACCGGGGAGCTGTTTTTT. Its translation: CASKSATWRTGELFF.

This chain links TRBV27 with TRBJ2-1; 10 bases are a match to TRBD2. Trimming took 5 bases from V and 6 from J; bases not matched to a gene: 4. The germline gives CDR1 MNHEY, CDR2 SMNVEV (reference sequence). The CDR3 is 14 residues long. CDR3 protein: CASSLAGASNEQFF. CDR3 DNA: TGTGCCAGCAGTCTAGCGGGAGCCAGCAATGAGCAGTTCTTC.

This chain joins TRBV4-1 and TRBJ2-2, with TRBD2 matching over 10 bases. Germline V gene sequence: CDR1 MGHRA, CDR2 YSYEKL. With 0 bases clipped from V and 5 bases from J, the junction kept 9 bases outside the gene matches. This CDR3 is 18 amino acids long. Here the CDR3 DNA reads TGCGCCAGCAGCCAAGATCAGGCTAGCGGGAGAAGGACCGGGGAGCTGTTTTTT. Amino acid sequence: CASSQDQASGRRTGELFF.

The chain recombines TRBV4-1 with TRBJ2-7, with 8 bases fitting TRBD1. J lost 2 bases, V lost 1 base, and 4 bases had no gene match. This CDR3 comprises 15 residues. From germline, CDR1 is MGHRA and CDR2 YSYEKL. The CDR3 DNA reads TGCGCCAGCAGCCAAGGCCAGGGGGCCCCCTACGAGCAGTACGTC. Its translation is CASSQGQGAPYEQYV.

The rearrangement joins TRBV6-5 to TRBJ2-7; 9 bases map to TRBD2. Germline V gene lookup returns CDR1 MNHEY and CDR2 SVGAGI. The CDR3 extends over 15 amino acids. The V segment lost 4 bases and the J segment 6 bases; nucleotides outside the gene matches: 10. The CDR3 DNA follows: TGTGCCAGCAGTTTTCAGGTTAGCGGGAGAGGCGAGCAGTACTTC. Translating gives CASSFQVSGRGEQYF.

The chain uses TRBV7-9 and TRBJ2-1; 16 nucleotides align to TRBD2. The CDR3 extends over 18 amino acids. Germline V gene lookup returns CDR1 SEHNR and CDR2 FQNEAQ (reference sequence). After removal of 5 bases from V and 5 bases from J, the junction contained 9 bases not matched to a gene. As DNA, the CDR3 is TGTGCCAGCAGCCCCACCGGGACTAGCGGGAGGGCCGACAATGAGCAGTTCTTC. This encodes CASSPTGTSGRADNEQFF. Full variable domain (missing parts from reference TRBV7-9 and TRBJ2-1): DTGVSQNPRHKITKRGQNVTFRCDPISEHNRLYWYRQTLGQGPEFLTYFQNEAQLEKSRLLSDRFSAERPKGSFSTLEIQRTEQGDSAMYLCASSPTGTSGRADNEQFFGPGTRLTVL.

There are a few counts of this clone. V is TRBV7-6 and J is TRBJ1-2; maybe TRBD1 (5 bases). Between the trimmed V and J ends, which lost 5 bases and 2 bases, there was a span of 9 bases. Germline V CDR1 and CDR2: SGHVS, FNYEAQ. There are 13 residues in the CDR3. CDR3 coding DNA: TGTGCCAGCAGCCCAAACAGGAACTATGGCTACACCTTC. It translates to CASSPNRNYGYTF. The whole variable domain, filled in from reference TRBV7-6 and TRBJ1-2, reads GAGVSQSPRYKVTKRGQDVALRCDPISGHVSLYWYRQALGQGPEFLTYFNYEAQQDKSGLPNDRFSAERPEGSISTLTIQRTEQRDSAMYRCASSPNRNYGYTFGSGTRLTVV.

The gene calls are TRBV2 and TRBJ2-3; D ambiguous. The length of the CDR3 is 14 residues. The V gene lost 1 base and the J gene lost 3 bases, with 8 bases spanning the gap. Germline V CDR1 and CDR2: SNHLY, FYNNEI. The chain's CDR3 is CASSEVGPTDTQYF. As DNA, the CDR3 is TGTGCCAGCAGTGAAGTAGGTCCGACAGATACGCAGTATTTT.

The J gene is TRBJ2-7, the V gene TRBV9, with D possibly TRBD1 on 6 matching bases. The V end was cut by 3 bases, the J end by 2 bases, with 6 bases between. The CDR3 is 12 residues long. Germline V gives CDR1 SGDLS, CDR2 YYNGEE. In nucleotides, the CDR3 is TGTGCCAGCAGCGGGGACACCTACGAGCAGTACTTC. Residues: CASSGDTYEQYF. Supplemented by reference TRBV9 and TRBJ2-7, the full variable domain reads DSGVTQTPKHLITATGQRVTLRCSPRSGDLSVYWYQQSLDQGLQFLIQYYNGEERAKGNILERFSAQQFPDLHSELNLSSLELGDSALYFCASSGDTYEQYFGPGTRLTVT.

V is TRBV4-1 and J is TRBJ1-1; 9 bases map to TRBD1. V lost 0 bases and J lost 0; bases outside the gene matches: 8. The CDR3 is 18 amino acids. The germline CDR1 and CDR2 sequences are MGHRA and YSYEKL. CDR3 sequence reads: CASSQDIKDRGMNTEAFF. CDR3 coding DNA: TGCGCCAGCAGCCAAGACATTAAGGACAGGGGTATGAACACTGAAGCTTTCTTT.